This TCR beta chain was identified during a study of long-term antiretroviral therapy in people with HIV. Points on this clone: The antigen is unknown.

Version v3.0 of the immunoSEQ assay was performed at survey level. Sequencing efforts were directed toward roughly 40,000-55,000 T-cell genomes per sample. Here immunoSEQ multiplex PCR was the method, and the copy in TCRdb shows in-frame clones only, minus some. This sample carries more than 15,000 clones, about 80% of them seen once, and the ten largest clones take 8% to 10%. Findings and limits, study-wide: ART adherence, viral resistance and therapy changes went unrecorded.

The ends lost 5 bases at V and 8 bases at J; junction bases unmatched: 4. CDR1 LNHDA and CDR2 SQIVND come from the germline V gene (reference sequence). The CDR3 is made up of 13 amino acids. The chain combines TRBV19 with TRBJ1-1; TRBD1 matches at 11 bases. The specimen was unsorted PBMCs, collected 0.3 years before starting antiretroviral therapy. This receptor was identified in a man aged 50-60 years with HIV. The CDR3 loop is CASSWTGGKEAFF. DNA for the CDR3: TGTGCCAGTAGTTGGACAGGGGGCAAGGAAGCTTTCTTT.